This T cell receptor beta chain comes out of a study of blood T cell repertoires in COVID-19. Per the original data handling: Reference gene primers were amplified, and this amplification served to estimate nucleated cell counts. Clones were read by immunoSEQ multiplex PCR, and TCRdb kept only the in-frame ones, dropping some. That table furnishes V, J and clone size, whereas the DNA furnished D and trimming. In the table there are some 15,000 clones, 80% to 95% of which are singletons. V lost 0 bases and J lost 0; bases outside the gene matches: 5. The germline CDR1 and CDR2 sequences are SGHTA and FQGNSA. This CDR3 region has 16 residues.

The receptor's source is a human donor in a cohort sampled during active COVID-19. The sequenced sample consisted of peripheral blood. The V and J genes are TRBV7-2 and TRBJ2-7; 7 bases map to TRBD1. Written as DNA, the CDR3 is TGTGCCAGCAGCTTAGCACCGGGACAGCTCTCCTACGAGCAGTACTTC. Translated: CASSLAPGQLSYEQYF.